Below are 7 T cell receptor beta chains sequenced from a single sample in a study of T cell responses to AZD1222 COVID-19 vaccine. Sequencing used immunoSEQ multiplex PCR; TCRdb keeps in-frame clones, though not all of them. The sample has 120,000 or so clones, under 95% seen once. Specimen: peripheral blood, collected on day 0 of AZD1222 vaccination. These receptors all stem from an adult in good health.

This clone appeared a single time. The V and J genes are TRBV6-5 and TRBJ2-7, with a weak D call TRBD2 (6 bases). Trimming removed 2 bases from V and 1 base from J, with 12 bases in between. Germline V gene data show CDR1 as MNHEY and CDR2 as SVGAGI. This CDR3 is built from 15 residues. The chain's CDR3 is CASSYARELSYEQYF. In DNA form, the CDR3 reads TGTGCCAGCAGTTACGCCCGGGAGTTGTCCTACGAGCAGTACTTC.

This sequence joins TRBV5-4 and TRBJ1-1, with a weak D call TRBD1 (6 bases). V was clipped by 7 bases and J by 3 bases, with 22 bases between them. Germline lookup yields CDR1 SGHNT and CDR2 YYREEE (reference sequence). The CDR3 sequence is 16 residues long. CDR3: CASAGGGAGRDTEAFF. The CDR3 region has the DNA TGTGCCAGCGCGGGGGGGGGCGCAGGTCGGGACACTGAAGCTTTCTTT.

This chain connects TRBV12-3 or TRBV12-4 to TRBJ1-2; maybe TRBD1 (6 bases). V gave up 3 bases and J gave up 6 bases, with 11 bases separating them. This CDR3 is 13 amino acids long. CDR3 coding DNA: TGTGCCAGCAGTTTTGGCGGGACAAATGGCTACACCTTC. Amino acid sequence: CASSFGGTNGYTF.

The chain recombines TRBV23-1 with TRBJ1-4, with D uncertain. TRBV23-1 is known as an ORF, though its function is uncertain. This CDR3 spans 11 amino acids. Trimming removed 8 bases at V and 3 bases at J, with 4 bases between. The chain's CDR3 is CASAPNEKLFF. The CDR3 DNA reads as TGCGCCAGCGCCCCTAATGAAAAACTGTTTTTT.

The chain uses TRBV28 and TRBJ1-1; 7 nucleotides agree with TRBD1. CDR3 size: 16 residues. CDR1 is MDHEN and CDR2 is SYDVKM in the germline V gene. The V segment lost 6 bases and the J segment 2 bases; nucleotides outside the gene matches: 12. CDR3 region: CASRFWPRGVNTEAFF. DNA for the CDR3: TGTGCCAGCAGATTCTGGCCCAGGGGGGTCAACACTGAAGCTTTCTTT.

This chain connects TRBV7-8 to TRBJ2-7; the D is unclear. Trimming cost V 2 bases and J 2 bases, with 13 bases left between them. Germline V lookup: CDR1 SGHVS, CDR2 FQNEAQ. This CDR3 is 15 amino acids long. CDR3 DNA sequence: TGTGCCAGCAGCTTATGGCAAGGACCCACCTACGAGCAGTACTTC. Its translation: CASSLWQGPTYEQYF.

The chain employs TRBV7-9 and TRBJ2-3, with 8 bases that match TRBD1. In germline, CDR1 is SEHNR, CDR2 FQNEAQ (reference sequence). This CDR3 has 16 amino acids. V was pared by 5 bases and J by 4 bases, with 11 bases of the junction left unmatched. This chain's CDR3 is CASSPSRDRGPDTQYF. The DNA of the CDR3 is TGTGCCAGCAGCCCCTCAAGAGACAGGGGACCAGATACGCAGTATTTT.